The 2 T cell receptor beta chains listed next were all sequenced from one sample in a study of blood T cell repertoires in COVID-19. Sequencing used immunoSEQ multiplex PCR; TCRdb keeps in-frame clones, though not all of them. The sample has about 200,000 clones, around 88% seen once; the top ten hold roughly 1.5%. Sequencing input: peripheral blood. The receptors were gathered from a man younger than 35 with active or convalescent COVID-19.

The chain employs TRBV19 and TRBJ2-1, with no clear D. CDR1 is LNHDA and CDR2 is SQIVND in the germline V gene (reference sequence). The CDR3 spans 14 residues. V lost 0 bases, J lost 6 bases, and 9 bases lay in between. This chain's CDR3 is CASSIDRSRNEQFF. The CDR3 coding sequence is TGTGCCAGTAGTATAGACCGGAGTCGCAATGAGCAGTTCTTC.

The chain couples TRBV21-1 to TRBJ2-2; the D call in the table, TRBD1, was not verified against the DNA. TRBV21-1 is a pseudogene. The CDR3 is made up of 18 amino acids. CDR3 loop: CASSKWYWTGKRTGELFF. The CDR3 DNA sequence: TGTGCCAGCAGCAAATGGTATTGGACAGGGAAGAGGACCGGGGAGCTGTTTTTT.